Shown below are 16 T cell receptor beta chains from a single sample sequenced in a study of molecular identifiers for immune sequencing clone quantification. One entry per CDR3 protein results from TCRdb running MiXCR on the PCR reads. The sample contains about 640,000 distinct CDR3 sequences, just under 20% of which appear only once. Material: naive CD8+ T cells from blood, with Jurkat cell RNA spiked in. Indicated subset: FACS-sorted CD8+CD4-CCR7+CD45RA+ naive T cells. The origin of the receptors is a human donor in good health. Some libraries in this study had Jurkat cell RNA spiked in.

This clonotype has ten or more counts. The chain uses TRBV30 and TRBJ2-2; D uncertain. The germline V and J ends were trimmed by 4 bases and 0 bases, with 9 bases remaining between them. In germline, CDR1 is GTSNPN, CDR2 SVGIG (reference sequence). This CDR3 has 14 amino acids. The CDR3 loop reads CAWIGSPNTGELFF. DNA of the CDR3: TGTGCCTGGATAGGCAGTCCGAACACCGGGGAGCTGTTTTTT.

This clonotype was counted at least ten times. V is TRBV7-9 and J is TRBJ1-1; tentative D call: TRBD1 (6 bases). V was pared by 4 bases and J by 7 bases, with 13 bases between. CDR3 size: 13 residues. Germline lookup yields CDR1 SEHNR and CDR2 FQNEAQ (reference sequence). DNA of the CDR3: TGTGCCAGCAGCTCCAGGGGTGGCGGTGAAGCTTTCTTT. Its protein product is CASSSRGGGEAFF.

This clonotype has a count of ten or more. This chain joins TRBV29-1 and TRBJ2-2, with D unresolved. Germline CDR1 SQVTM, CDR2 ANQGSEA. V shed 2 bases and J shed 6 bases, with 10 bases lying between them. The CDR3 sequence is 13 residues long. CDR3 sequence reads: CSVESDFPGELFF. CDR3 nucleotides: TGCAGCGTTGAAAGTGACTTTCCCGGGGAGCTGTTTTTT.

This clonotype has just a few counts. The CDR3 here is CASSQGSGRQYEQYF. The CDR3 DNA follows: TGCGCCAGCAGCCAAGGTAGCGGGAGACAATACGAGCAGTACTTC. The genes are TRBV4-3 and TRBJ2-7; 9 bases are shared with TRBD2. The junction had 5 bases not matched to a gene; V was cut back by 1 base and J by 4 bases. Germline CDR1 is LGHNA and CDR2 is YSLEER. This CDR3 comprises 15 residues.

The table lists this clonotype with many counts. DNA of the CDR3: TGTGCCAGCAGCCCACATTCGAGCTCCTACAATGAGCAGTTCTTC. Amino acid sequence: CASSPHSSSYNEQFF. The chain joins TRBV11-2 to TRBJ2-1; no clear D. Trimming took off 5 bases at V and 0 bases at J, with 11 bases between the two ends. The CDR3 is 15 residues long. Germline CDR1 reads SGHAT; CDR2 reads FQNNGV.

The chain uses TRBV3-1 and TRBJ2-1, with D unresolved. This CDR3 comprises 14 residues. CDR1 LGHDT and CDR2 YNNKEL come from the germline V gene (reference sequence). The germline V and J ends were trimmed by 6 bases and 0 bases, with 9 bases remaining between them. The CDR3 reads CASSREVSYNEQFF. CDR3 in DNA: TGTGCCAGCAGTCGAGAGGTCTCCTACAATGAGCAGTTCTTC.

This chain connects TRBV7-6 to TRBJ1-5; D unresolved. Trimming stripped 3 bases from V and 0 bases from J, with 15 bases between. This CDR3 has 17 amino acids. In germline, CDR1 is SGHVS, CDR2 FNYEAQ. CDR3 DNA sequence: TGTGCCAGCAGCTTGAGTGTCGGGCGAAATAGCAATCAGCCCCAGCATTTT. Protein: CASSLSVGRNSNQPQHF.

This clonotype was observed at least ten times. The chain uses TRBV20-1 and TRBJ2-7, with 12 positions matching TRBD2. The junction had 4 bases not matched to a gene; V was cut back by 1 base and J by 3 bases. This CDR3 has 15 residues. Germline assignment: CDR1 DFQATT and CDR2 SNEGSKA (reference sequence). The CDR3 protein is CSARAMTSGGYEQYF. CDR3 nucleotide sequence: TGCAGTGCTAGAGCCATGACTAGCGGGGGCTACGAGCAGTACTTC.

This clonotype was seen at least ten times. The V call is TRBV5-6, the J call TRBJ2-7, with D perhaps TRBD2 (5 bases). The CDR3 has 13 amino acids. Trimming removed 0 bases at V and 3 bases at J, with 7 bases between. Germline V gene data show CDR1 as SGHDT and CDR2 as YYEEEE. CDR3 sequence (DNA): TGTGCCAGCAGCTTGGTCGGGAACTACGAGCAGTACTTC. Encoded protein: CASSLVGNYEQYF.

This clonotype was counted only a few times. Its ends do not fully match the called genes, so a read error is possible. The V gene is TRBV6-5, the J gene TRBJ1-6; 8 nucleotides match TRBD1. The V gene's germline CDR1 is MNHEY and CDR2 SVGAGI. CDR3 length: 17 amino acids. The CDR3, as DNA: TGTGCCAGCAGTTACCTAGTTCAGGGGGCTTATAATTCACCCCCCCACTTT. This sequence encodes CASSYLVQGAYNSPPHF.

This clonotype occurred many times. The DNA of the CDR3 is TGCGCCAGCAGCCAATCACCGGGGACAGGACAGGAGGCTTTCTTT. Amino acids: CASSQSPGTGQEAFF. This chain links TRBV4-3 with TRBJ1-1; 8 nucleotides line up with TRBD1. Germline V lookup: CDR1 LGHNA, CDR2 YSLEER. Germline trimming cut 2 bases from V and 11 bases from J; bases unmatched to any gene: 13. This CDR3 comprises 15 residues.

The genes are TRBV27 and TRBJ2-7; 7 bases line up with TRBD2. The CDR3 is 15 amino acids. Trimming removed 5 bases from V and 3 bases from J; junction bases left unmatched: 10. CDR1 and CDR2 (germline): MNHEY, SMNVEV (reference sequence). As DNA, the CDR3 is TGTGCCAGCAGTCCAACAACTAGCGCGTACTACGAGCAGTACTTC. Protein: CASSPTTSAYYEQYF.

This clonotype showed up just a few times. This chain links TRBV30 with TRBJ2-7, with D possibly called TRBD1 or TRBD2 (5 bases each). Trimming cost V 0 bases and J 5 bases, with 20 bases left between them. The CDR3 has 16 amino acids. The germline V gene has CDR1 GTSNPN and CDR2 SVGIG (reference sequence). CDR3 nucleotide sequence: TGTGCCTGGAGTGTACTCGGGGTGCAGGGTTTCAACGAGCAGTACTTC. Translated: CAWSVLGVQGFNEQYF.

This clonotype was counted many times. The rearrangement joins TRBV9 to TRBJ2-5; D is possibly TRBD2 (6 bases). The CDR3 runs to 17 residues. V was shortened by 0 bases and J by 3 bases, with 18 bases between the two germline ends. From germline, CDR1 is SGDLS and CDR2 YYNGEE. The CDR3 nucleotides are TGTGCCAGCAGCGTAGGGTTCCCGGGGCTAGCGAAAGAGACCCAGTACTTC. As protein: CASSVGFPGLAKETQYF. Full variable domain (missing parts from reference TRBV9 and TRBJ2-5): DSGVTQTPKHLITATGQRVTLRCSPRSGDLSVYWYQQSLDQGLQFLIQYYNGEERAKGNILERFSAQQFPDLHSELNLSSLELGDSALYFCASSVGFPGLAKETQYFGPGTRLLVL.

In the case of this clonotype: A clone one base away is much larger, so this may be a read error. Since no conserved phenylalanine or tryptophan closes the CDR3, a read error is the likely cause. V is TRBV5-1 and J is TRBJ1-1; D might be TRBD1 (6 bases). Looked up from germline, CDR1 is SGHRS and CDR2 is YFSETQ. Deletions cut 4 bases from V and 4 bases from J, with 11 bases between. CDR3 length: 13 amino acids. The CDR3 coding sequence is TGCGCCAGCAGCAGTACACAGGGCACTGAAGCTTTCCTT. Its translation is CASSSTQGTEAFL.

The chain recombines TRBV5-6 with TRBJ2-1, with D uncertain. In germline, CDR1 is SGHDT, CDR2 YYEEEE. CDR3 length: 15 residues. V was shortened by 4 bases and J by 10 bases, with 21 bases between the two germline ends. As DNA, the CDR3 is TGTGCCAGCAGCCTTTGGCCGGCCACGATAGGGGAGCAGTTCTTC. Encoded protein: CASSLWPATIGEQFF.